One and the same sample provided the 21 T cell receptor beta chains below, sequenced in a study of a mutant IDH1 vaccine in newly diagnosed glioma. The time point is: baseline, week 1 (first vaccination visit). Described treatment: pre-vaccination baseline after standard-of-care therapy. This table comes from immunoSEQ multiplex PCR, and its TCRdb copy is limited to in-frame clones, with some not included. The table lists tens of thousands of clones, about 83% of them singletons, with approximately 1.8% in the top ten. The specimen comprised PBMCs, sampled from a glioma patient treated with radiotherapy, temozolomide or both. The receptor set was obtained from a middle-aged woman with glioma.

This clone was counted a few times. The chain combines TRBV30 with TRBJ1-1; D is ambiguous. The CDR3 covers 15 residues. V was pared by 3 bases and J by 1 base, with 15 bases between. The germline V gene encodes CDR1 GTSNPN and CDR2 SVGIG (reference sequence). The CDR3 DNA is TGTGCCTGGAGGGCCCGTGGAGGTGGGAACACTGAAGCTTTCTTT. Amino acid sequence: CAWRARGGGNTEAFF.

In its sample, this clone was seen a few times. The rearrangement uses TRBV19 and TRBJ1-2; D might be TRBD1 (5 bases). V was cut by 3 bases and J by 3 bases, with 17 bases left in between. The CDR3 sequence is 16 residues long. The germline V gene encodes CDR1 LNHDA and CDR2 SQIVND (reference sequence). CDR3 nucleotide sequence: TGTGCCAGTAGTATTGTGGCGGGGACTCCCGACTATGGCTACACCTTC. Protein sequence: CASSIVAGTPDYGYTF.

The CDR3 DNA is TGTGCCAGCAGCTTAGTAGGGTTTGAGGCTTTCTTT. This codes for CASSLVGFEAFF. This sequence joins TRBV7-2 and TRBJ1-1; D is ambiguous. The CDR3 runs 12 residues. Deletions cut 1 base from V and 11 bases from J, with 11 bases between. Germline-derived CDR1 and CDR2 are SGHTA and FQGNSA.

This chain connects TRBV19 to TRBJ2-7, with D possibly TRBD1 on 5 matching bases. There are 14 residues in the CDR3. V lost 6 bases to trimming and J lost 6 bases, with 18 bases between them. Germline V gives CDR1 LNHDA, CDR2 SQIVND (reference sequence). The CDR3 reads CASRKDPQTVEQYF. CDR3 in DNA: TGTGCCAGTAGAAAGGACCCGCAGACAGTCGAGCAGTACTTC.

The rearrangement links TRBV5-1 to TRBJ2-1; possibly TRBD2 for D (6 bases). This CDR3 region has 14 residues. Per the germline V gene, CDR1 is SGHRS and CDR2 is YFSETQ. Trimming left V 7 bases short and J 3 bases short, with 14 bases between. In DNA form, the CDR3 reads TGCGCCAGCGGCACCCCCGGGGGCTACAATGAGCAGTTCTTC. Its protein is CASGTPGGYNEQFF.

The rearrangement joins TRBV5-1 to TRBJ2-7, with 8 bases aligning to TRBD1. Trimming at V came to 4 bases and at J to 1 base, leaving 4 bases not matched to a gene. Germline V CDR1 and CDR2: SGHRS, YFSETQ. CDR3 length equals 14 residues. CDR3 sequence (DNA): TGCGCCAGCAGCCCGGACAGGGCATCCTACGAGCAGTACTTC. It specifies CASSPDRASYEQYF.

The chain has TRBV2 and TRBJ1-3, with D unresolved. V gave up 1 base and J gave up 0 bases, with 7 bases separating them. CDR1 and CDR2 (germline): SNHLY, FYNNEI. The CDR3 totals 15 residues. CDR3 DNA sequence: TGTGCCAGCAGTGAAGTGGGGATCTCTGGAAACACCATATATTTT. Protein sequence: CASSEVGISGNTIYF. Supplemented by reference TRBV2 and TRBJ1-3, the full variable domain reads EPEVTQTPSHQVTQMGQEVILRCVPISNHLYFYWYRQILGQKVEFLVSFYNNEISEKSEIFDDQFSVERPDGSNFTLKIRSTKLEDSAMYFCASSEVGISGNTIYFGEGSWLTVV.

The CDR3 DNA is TGTGCCAGCAGTCTAGGAGGGGGCCCTGGAAACACCATATATTTT. Its protein product is CASSLGGGPGNTIYF. The gene calls are TRBV6-5 and TRBJ1-3; 7 nucleotides match TRBD1. Trimming removed 5 bases from V and 2 bases from J; junction bases left unmatched: 6. Germline CDR1 and CDR2: MNHEY and SVGAGI. This CDR3 region has 15 residues.

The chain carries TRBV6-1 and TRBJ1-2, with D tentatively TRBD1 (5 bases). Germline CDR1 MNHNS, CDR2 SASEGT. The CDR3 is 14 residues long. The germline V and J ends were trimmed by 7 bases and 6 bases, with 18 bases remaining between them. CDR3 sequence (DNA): TGTGCCAGCAATCCCGCGGGGGTTGGCGATGGCTACACCTTC. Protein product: CASNPAGVGDGYTF.

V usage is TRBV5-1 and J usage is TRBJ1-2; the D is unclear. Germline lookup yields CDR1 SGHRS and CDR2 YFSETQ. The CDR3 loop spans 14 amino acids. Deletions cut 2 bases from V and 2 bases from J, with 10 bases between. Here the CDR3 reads CASSFTGSNYGYTF. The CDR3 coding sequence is TGCGCCAGCAGCTTCACCGGGAGCAACTATGGCTACACCTTC.

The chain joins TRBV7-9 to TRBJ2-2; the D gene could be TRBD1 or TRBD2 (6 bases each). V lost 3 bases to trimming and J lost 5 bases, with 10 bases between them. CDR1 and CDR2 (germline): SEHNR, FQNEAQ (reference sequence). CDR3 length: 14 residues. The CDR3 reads CASSLVGGTGELFF. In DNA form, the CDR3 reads TGTGCCAGCAGCTTGGTAGGGGGGACCGGGGAGCTGTTTTTT.

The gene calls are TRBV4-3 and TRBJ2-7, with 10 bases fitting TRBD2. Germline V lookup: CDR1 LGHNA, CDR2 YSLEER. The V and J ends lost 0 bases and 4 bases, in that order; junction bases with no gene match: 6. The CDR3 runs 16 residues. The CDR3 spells CASSQDPGSGGYEQYF. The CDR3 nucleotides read TGCGCCAGCAGCCAAGATCCCGGTAGCGGGGGGTACGAGCAGTACTTC.

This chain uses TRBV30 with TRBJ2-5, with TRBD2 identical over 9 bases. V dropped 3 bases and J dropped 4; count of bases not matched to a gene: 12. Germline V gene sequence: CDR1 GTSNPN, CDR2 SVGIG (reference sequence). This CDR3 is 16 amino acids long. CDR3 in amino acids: CAWRHGGGARRETQYF. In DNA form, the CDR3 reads TGTGCCTGGAGGCACGGCGGGGGGGCCAGGAGAGAGACCCAGTACTTC.

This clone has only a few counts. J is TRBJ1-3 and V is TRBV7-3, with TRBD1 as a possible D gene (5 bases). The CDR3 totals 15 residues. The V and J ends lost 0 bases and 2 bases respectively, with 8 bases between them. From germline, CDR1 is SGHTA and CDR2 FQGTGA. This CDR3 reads CASSLTGGPGNTIYF. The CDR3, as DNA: TGTGCCAGCAGCTTAACGGGGGGACCTGGAAACACCATATATTTT.

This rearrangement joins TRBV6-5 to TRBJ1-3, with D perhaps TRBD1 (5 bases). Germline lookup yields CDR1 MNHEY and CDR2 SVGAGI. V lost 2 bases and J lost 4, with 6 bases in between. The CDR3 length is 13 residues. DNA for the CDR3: TGTGCCAGCAGTTACAGACAGGGAAACACCATATATTTT. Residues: CASSYRQGNTIYF.

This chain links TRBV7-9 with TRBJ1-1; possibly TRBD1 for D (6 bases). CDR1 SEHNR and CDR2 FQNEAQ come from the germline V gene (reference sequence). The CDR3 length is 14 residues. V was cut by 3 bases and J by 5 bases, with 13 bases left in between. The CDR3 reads CASSFSTGLTEAFF. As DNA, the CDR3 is TGTGCCAGCAGCTTTTCAACAGGGTTAACTGAAGCTTTCTTT. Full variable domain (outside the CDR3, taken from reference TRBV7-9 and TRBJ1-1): DTGVSQNPRHKITKRGQNVTFRCDPISEHNRLYWYRQTLGQGPEFLTYFQNEAQLEKSRLLSDRFSAERPKGSFSTLEIQRTEQGDSAMYLCASSFSTGLTEAFFGQGTRLTVV.

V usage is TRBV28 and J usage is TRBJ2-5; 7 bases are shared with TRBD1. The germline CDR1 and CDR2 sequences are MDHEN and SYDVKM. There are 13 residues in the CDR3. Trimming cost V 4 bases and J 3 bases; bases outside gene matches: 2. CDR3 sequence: CASSSTGEETQYF. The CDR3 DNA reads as TGTGCCAGCAGTTCTACAGGGGAAGAGACCCAGTACTTC.

CDR3 DNA sequence: TGTGCCAGCAGCATCGTGATCCCGGGACTTACCTACGAGCAGTACTTC. It is translated as CASSIVIPGLTYEQYF. This sequence joins TRBV7-8 and TRBJ2-7, with a possible D match to TRBD2 (6 bases). V was pared by 5 bases and J by 2 bases, with 19 bases between. Germline V lookup: CDR1 SGHVS, CDR2 FQNEAQ. This CDR3 comprises 16 residues.

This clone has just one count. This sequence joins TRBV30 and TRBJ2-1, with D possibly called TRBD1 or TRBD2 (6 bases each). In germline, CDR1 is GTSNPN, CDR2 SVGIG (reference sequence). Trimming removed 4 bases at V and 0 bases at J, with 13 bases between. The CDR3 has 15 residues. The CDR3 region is CAWIRGHSSYNEQFF. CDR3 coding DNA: TGTGCCTGGATACGGGGGCATAGCTCCTACAATGAGCAGTTCTTC.

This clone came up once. The CDR3 protein is CASSSTPQRGEQYF. The CDR3 region has the DNA TGCGCCAGCAGCTCAACACCGCAGCGGGGCGAGCAGTACTTC. The chain links TRBV4-1 to TRBJ2-7, with TRBD2 identical over 7 bases. CDR1 is MGHRA and CDR2 is YSYEKL in the germline V gene. This CDR3 comprises 14 residues. Losses at the gene ends were 5 bases for V and 6 bases for J; bases not matched to a gene: 10.

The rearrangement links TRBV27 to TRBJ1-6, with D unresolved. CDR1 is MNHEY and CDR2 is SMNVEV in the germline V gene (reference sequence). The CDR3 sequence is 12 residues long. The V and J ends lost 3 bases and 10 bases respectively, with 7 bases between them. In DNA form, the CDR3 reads TGTGCCAGCAGTTTTATCACCTCACCCCTCCACTTT. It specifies CASSFITSPLHF.